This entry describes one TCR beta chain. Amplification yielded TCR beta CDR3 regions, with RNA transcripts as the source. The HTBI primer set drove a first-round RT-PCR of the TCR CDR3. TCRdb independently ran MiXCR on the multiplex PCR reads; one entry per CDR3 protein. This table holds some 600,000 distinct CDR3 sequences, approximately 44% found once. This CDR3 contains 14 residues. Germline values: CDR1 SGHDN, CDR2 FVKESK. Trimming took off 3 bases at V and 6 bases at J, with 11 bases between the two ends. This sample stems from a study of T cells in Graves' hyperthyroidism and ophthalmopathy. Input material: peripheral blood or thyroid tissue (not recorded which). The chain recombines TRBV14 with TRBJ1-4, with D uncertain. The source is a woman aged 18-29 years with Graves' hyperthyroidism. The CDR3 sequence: CASSQLRADEKLFF. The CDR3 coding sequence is TGTGCCAGCAGCCAGCTAAGGGCGGATGAAAAACTGTTTTTT.